The TCR beta chain described here comes from a study of T cell responses to AZD1222 COVID-19 vaccine. Points from the study as a whole: Mostly white British, mostly female donors; authors suggested clonal diversity may be underestimated.

Note on this clone: Its antigen is unknown.

This CDR3 spans 14 amino acids. The protocol was immunoSEQ multiplex PCR, while the TCRdb copy is restricted to in-frame clones and leaves out a portion. The data show under 150,000 clones, more than 85% seen once. This clonotype originated in an adult in good health. This chain joins TRBV12-2 and TRBJ2-1. TRBV12-2 counts as a pseudogene. The input for sequencing was peripheral blood, taken on day 0 of AZD1222 vaccination. This chain's CDR3 is CASRLEGQYNEQFF. Written as DNA, the CDR3 is TGTGCAAGTCGCTTAGAGGGCCAATACAATGAGCAGTTCTTC.